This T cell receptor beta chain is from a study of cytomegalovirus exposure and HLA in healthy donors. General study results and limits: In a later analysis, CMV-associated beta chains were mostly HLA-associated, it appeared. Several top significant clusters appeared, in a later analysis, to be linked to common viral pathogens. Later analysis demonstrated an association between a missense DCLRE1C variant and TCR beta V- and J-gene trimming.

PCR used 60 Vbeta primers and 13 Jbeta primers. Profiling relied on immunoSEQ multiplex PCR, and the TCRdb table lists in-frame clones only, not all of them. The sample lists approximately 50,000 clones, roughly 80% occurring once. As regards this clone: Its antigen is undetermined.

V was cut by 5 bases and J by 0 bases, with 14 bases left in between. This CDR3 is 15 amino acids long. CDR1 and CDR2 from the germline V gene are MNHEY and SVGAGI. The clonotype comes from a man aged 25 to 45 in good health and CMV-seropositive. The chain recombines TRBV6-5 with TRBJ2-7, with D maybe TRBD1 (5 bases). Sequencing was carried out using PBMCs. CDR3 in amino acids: CASSTKGSSSYEQYF. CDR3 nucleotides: TGTGCCAGCAGTACCAAGGGGTCCAGCTCCTACGAGCAGTACTTC.